These 15 T cell receptor beta chains came from one sample sequenced in a study of shared clonotypes between healthy human individuals. Only CD45RO-negative cells positively selected for CCR7 counted as naive CD8 cells, so terminally differentiated effector memory CD45RA+ cells were excluded. Some clones are missing from TCRdb's copy, which holds only in-frame ones; the method was immunoSEQ multiplex PCR. The sample lists fewer than 700,000 clones; approximately 96% were seen once. The sequencing sample was made of naive CD8+ T cells sorted from blood. All receptors come from a woman aged 25 to 39 in good health.

The chain combines TRBV7-8 with TRBJ1-3; TRBD1 agrees at 7 bases. Germline CDR1 SGHVS, CDR2 FQNEAQ. The CDR3 runs 17 residues. The trim removed 1 base at V and 4 bases at J, leaving 10 bases unmatched. CDR3 DNA: TGTGCCAGCAGCTTAGAGGGGGCGTGGGCGCCCGGAAACACCATATATTTT. Its protein is CASSLEGAWAPGNTIYF.

CDR3 amino acids: CASSRSDSPYEQYF. CDR3 bases: TGTGCCAGCAGTAGATCGGACAGCCCCTACGAGCAGTACTTC. The gene calls are TRBV28 and TRBJ2-7; the D gene is possibly TRBD1 (6 bases). The CDR3 runs to 14 residues. V gave up 5 bases and J gave up 2 bases, with 13 bases separating them. Germline V gives CDR1 MDHEN, CDR2 SYDVKM.

The V gene is TRBV7-9, the J gene TRBJ1-2; 7 nucleotides agree with TRBD1. The CDR3 has 13 amino acids. The ends lost 1 base at V and 8 bases at J; junction bases unmatched: 4. Looked up from germline, CDR1 is SEHNR and CDR2 is FQNEAQ (reference sequence). For the CDR3, the DNA is TGTGCCAGCAGCTTAGACGACAGGGAGGGCTACACCTTC. Translated: CASSLDDREGYTF. The entire variable domain, with the rest obtained from reference TRBV7-9 and TRBJ1-2, is as follows: DTGVSQNPRHKITKRGQNVTFRCDPISEHNRLYWYRQTLGQGPEFLTYFQNEAQLEKSRLLSDRFSAERPKGSFSTLEIQRTEQGDSAMYLCASSLDDREGYTFGSGTRLTVV.

The rearrangement links TRBV6-5 to TRBJ2-5, with D maybe TRBD2 (6 bases). The ends were cut back, 0 bases at V and 2 bases at J, with 13 bases in the middle. The V gene's germline CDR1 is MNHEY and CDR2 SVGAGI. The CDR3 sequence is 16 residues long. The CDR3 DNA sequence: TGTGCCAGCAGTTACTCGACGGGGACTGAACAAGAGACCCAGTACTTC. It translates to CASSYSTGTEQETQYF.

This sequence joins TRBV10-2 and TRBJ2-1; D unclear. Deletions cut 1 base from V and 6 bases from J, with 7 bases between. CDR1 and CDR2 from the germline V gene are WSHSY and SAAADI. The CDR3 consists of 13 residues. CDR3 DNA sequence: TGCGCCAGCAGTGAGTGGAGCACCAATGAGCAGTTCTTC. Translated, it gives CASSEWSTNEQFF.

The genes are TRBV29-1 and TRBJ1-1, with D possibly being TRBD1 (6 bases). This CDR3 has 17 residues. In germline, CDR1 is SQVTM, CDR2 ANQGSEA. Trimming shortened V by 4 bases and J by 5 bases, and 26 bases separated the two germline ends. The CDR3 DNA reads TGCAGCGTTGGGGGGGGAGGAGAGACAACAGGGAGGACTGAAGCTTTCTTT. This translates into CSVGGGGETTGRTEAFF.

V is TRBV27 and J is TRBJ2-7, with TRBD2 matching 7 bases. The germline V gene encodes CDR1 MNHEY and CDR2 SMNVEV (reference sequence). CDR3 length: 14 residues. Trimming at V came to 3 bases and at J to 2 bases, leaving 4 bases not matched to a gene. DNA of the CDR3: TGTGCCAGCAGTTTCGGGGGGAACACCTACGAGCAGTACTTC. Translation gives CASSFGGNTYEQYF.

The CDR3 sequence is CASSQVRGTLTDTQYF. The DNA for the CDR3 is TGTGCCAGCAGCCAAGTAAGGGGAACCCTCACAGATACGCAGTATTTT. The gene calls are TRBV4-2 and TRBJ2-3, with D possibly TRBD1 on 5 matching bases. The CDR3 extends over 16 amino acids. V lost 1 base and J 2 bases, leaving 13 bases between the germline ends. Germline V lookup: CDR1 LGHNA, CDR2 YNFKEQ.

The J gene is TRBJ2-3, the V gene TRBV28; tentatively, D is TRBD1 (6 bases). Trimming cost V 11 bases and J 3 bases, with 12 bases left between them. The CDR3 runs to 12 residues. Germline lookup yields CDR1 MDHEN and CDR2 SYDVKM. Here the CDR3 reads CASTGDTDTQYF. CDR3 in DNA: TGTGCCTCGACAGGCGATACAGATACGCAGTATTTT.

The chain uses TRBV27 and TRBJ1-2; D unclear. Trimming left V 8 bases short and J 4 bases short, with 14 bases between. The germline V gene encodes CDR1 MNHEY and CDR2 SMNVEV (reference sequence). The CDR3 has 13 residues. CDR3 DNA sequence: TGTGCCAGCGGCTACGGGAACCTCTATGGCTACACCTTC. Translated, it gives CASGYGNLYGYTF.

The chain recombines TRBV5-4 with TRBJ2-5; TRBD1 might be the D (5 bases). The CDR3 totals 14 residues. V lost 3 bases, J lost 2 bases, and 11 bases lay in between. Germline V gives CDR1 SGHNT, CDR2 YYREEE (reference sequence). The CDR3 nucleotides are TGTGCCAGCAGCTCCTGGACACATCAAGAGACCCAGTACTTC. Translating it yields CASSSWTHQETQYF.

This chain connects TRBV20-1 to TRBJ2-1; TRBD1 might be the D (5 bases). CDR1 is DFQATT and CDR2 is SNEGSKA in the germline V gene (reference sequence). The length of the CDR3 is 10 residues. Deletions cut 5 bases from V and 10 bases from J, with 9 bases between. In DNA form, the CDR3 reads TGCAGTGCTGATGGACAAGAGCAGTTCTTC. This translates into CSADGQEQFF.

V gene TRBV7-8 combines with J gene TRBJ1-1; the D gene is possibly TRBD1 (6 bases). V lost 5 bases to trimming and J lost 0 bases, with 19 bases between them. Germline V gene lookup returns CDR1 SGHVS and CDR2 FQNEAQ. The length of the CDR3 is 17 residues. The CDR3 is CASSKGGGASMNTEAFF. CDR3 in DNA: TGTGCCAGCAGCAAAGGGGGGGGTGCGTCGATGAACACTGAAGCTTTCTTT.

This chain connects TRBV13 to TRBJ2-7; the D gene is possibly TRBD2 (5 bases). Germline V gene lookup returns CDR1 PRHDT and CDR2 FYEKMQ (reference sequence). V was shortened by 5 bases and J by 3 bases, with 11 bases between the two germline ends. This CDR3 has 13 residues. The CDR3: CASSQTGNYEQYF. DNA of the CDR3: TGTGCCAGCAGCCAAACGGGGAACTACGAGCAGTACTTC.

This chain connects TRBV4-2 to TRBJ1-1; D ambiguous. V lost 0 bases, J lost 0 bases, and 5 bases lay in between. There are 14 residues in the CDR3. Germline-derived CDR1 and CDR2 are LGHNA and YNFKEQ. The CDR3 sequence: CASSQETLNTEAFF. In nucleotides, the CDR3 is TGTGCCAGCAGCCAAGAGACCCTGAACACTGAAGCTTTCTTT.